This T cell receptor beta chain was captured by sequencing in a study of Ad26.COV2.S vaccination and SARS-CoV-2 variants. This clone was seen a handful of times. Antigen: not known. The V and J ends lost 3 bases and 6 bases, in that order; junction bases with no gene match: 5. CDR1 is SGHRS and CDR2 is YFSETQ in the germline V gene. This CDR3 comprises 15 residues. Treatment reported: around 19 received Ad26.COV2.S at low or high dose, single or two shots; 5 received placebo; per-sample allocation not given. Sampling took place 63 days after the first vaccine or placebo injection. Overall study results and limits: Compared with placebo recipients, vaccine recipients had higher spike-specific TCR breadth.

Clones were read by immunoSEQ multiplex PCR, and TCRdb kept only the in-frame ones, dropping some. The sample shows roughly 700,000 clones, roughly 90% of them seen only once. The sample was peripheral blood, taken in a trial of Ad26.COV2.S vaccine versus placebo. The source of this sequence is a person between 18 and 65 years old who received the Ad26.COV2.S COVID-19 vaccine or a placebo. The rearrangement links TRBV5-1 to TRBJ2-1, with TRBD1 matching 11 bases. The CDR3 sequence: CASSSPGTGGNEQFF. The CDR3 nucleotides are TGCGCCAGCAGCTCCCCCGGGACAGGGGGCAATGAGCAGTTCTTC. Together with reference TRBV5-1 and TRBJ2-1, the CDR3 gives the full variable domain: KAGVTQTPRYLIKTRGQQVTLSCSPISGHRSVSWYQQTPGQGLQFLFEYFSETQRNKGNFPGRFSGRQFSNSRSEMNVSTLELGDSALYLCASSSPGTGGNEQFFGPGTRLTVL.